Listed below are T cell receptor beta chains from one sample, sequenced in a study of T cell responses to AZD1222 COVID-19 vaccine. This table comes from immunoSEQ multiplex PCR, and its TCRdb copy is limited to in-frame clones, with some not included. The table has around 130,000 clones, 80% to 95% seen once. The sample in question was peripheral blood, obtained 28 days after the second AZD1222 dose. The source of these receptors is an adult who received the AZD1222 COVID-19 vaccine. Both conserved end residues are part of each CDR3. A D gene is named only where the DNA matches it firmly.

>-|TRBV4-3|TRBJ1-1
CASSQDRKTEAFF
TGCGCCAGCAGCCAAGATCGTAAAACTGAAGCTTTCTTT
>TRBD1|TRBV27|TRBJ2-7
CASTTGGASNEQYF
TGTGCCAGCACCACAGGGGGCGCATCCAACGAGCAGTACTTC
>-|TRBV30|TRBJ1-2
CAWSRSPAARDGYTF
TGTGCCTGGAGCCGATCGCCAGCCGCCAGGGATGGCTACACCTTC
>-|TRBV27|TRBJ1-1
CASSPIRGATTEAFF
TGTGCCAGCAGCCCAATCCGCGGGGCGACCACTGAAGCTTTCTTT
>-|TRBV19|TRBJ1-4
CASSIDLEEKLFF
TGTGCCAGTAGTATAGATCTTGAAGAAAAACTGTTTTTT
>-|TRBV19|TRBJ2-5
CASSILGNQETQYF
TGTGCCAGTAGTATACTGGGGAACCAAGAGACCCAGTACTTC
>TRBD2|TRBV5-1|TRBJ2-1
CASSALTSGNEQFF
TGCGCCAGCAGCGCCCTGACTAGCGGCAATGAGCAGTTCTTC
>TRBD1|TRBV30|TRBJ2-7
CAWSQDRVGPQYF
TGTGCCTGGAGTCAGGACAGGGTAGGGCCGCAGTACTTC
>-|TRBV21-1|TRBJ1-1
CASRGEEAFF
TGTGCCAGCAGAGGGGAAGAAGCTTTCTTT
>TRBD1|TRBV9|TRBJ2-4
CASSVGTGAQYF
TGTGCCAGCAGCGTAGGGACAGGGGCCCAGTACTTC
>-|TRBV3-1/TRBV3-2|TRBJ2-7
CASSQSGRSSYEQYF
TGTGCCAGCAGCCAAAGTGGGCGGAGCTCCTACGAGCAGTACTTC
>-|TRBV19|TRBJ2-7
CASSIGRVSSYEQYF
TGTGCCAGTAGTATTGGCAGGGTGAGCTCCTACGAGCAGTACTTC